Presented here are 10 T cell receptor beta chains from one specimen sequenced in a study of early T cells in non-severe SARS-CoV-2 infection. One entry per CDR3 protein results from TCRdb running MiXCR on the 5' RACE reads. Counted here are tens of thousands of distinct CDR3 sequences, over 6% occurring once; the ten biggest clones make up approximately 5%. Sequencing input: whole blood. These receptor sequences come from an adult who was a healthcare worker with PCR-confirmed SARS-CoV-2 infection or an uninfected control (not recorded which).

This clonotype was detected ten times or more. This sequence joins TRBV10-3 and TRBJ2-1, with TRBD1 matching 7 bases. Trimming at V came to 0 bases and at J to 0 bases, leaving 8 bases not matched to a gene. This CDR3 has 18 amino acids. Per the germline V gene, CDR1 is ENHRY and CDR2 is SYGVKD. CDR3 nucleotides: TGTGCCATCAGTGAGTCGCGGATAGGGGGCAGCTCCTACAATGAGCAGTTCTTC. It encodes CAISESRIGGSSYNEQFF.

The V call is TRBV30, the J call TRBJ1-2; D unresolved. There are 14 residues in the CDR3. CDR1 is GTSNPN, CDR2 SVGIG, per germline (reference sequence). The V and J ends lost 3 bases and 2 bases respectively, with 13 bases between them. This CDR3 reads CAWRPALPNYGYTF. CDR3 in DNA: TGTGCCTGGAGGCCCGCCCTGCCCAACTATGGCTACACCTTC.

The chain couples TRBV4-3 to TRBJ1-2, with a weak D call TRBD1 (5 bases). Per germline, CDR1 LGHNA and CDR2 YSLEER. This CDR3 comprises 13 residues. V was clipped by 4 bases and J by 3 bases, with 9 bases between them. CDR3 bases: TGCGCCAGCAGCCCGGGCAGGGACTATGGCTACACCTTC. Translation: CASSPGRDYGYTF.

This clonotype occurred many times. V usage is TRBV27 and J usage is TRBJ1-2; no clear D gene. The CDR3 length is 15 residues. CDR1 and CDR2 (germline): MNHEY, SMNVEV (reference sequence). Trimming left V 0 bases short and J 0 bases short, with 8 bases between. CDR3 in amino acids: CASSLSPASNYGYTF. The CDR3, as DNA: TGTGCCAGCAGTTTATCCCCGGCCTCTAACTATGGCTACACCTTC.

This clonotype has at least ten counts. The chain links TRBV5-6 to TRBJ2-3, with no clear D. Germline V gene lookup returns CDR1 SGHDT and CDR2 YYEEEE. The V end was cut by 3 bases, the J end by 6 bases, with 11 bases between. This CDR3 contains 13 residues. CDR3: CASSSPNGDTQYF. DNA of the CDR3: TGTGCCAGCAGCTCACCGAACGGGGATACGCAGTATTTT.

With respect to this clonotype: A read error may explain this, as a much larger clone is one base away. J is TRBJ1-6 and V is TRBV6-4; D is perhaps TRBD1 (5 bases). Between the trimmed V and J ends, which lost 6 bases and 10 bases, there was a span of 16 bases. The CDR3 length is 14 residues. Germline-derived CDR1 and CDR2 are MRHNA and SNTAGT. The CDR3 region is CASRPRGLGSPLHF. CDR3 DNA sequence: TGTGCCAGCAGGCCGAGGGGCCTAGGCTCACCCCTCCACTTT.

V gene TRBV5-6 combines with J gene TRBJ1-5; D gene uncertain. CDR1 and CDR2 (germline): SGHDT, YYEEEE. This CDR3 region has 14 residues. V was shortened by 3 bases and J by 7 bases, with 14 bases between the two germline ends. The CDR3 here is CASSSPREDQPQHF. The CDR3 DNA follows: TGTGCCAGCAGCTCTCCTAGAGAGGACCAGCCCCAGCATTTT.

The chain links TRBV29-1 to TRBJ2-5; 9 bases fit TRBD2. The V segment lost 2 bases and the J segment 5 bases; nucleotides outside the gene matches: 6. CDR1 and CDR2 from the germline V gene are SQVTM and ANQGSEA. This CDR3 is built from 14 residues. CDR3 sequence: CSVESERGVETQYF. The CDR3 DNA is TGCAGCGTTGAATCGGAGCGGGGGGTTGAGACCCAGTACTTC.

There are many counts of this clonotype. The chain has TRBV6-1 and TRBJ2-5; D uncertain. Per germline, CDR1 MNHNS and CDR2 SASEGT. Deletions cut 2 bases from V and 6 bases from J, with 16 bases between. The CDR3 loop spans 15 amino acids. The CDR3 is CASSENPATAQTQYF. The CDR3 bases are TGTGCCAGCAGTGAAAATCCTGCAACTGCGCAGACCCAGTACTTC.

This clonotype was found a few times. This chain uses TRBV18 with TRBJ2-4; 9 bases align to TRBD1. V lost 5 bases to trimming and J lost 6 bases; unmatched junction nucleotides: 8. Germline V lookup: CDR1 KGHSH, CDR2 LQKENI. This CDR3 has 15 amino acids. For the CDR3, the DNA is TGTGCCAGCTCAACCGCCGGGACAGGGATAAACATTCAGTACTTC. Translated, it gives CASSTAGTGINIQYF. Looking up the rest from reference TRBV18 and TRBJ2-4 gives the full variable domain: NAGVMQNPRHLVRRRGQEARLRCSPMKGHSHVYWYRQLPEEGLKFMVYLQKENIIDESGMPKERFSAEFPKEGPSILRIQQVVRGDSAAYFCASSTAGTGINIQYFGAGTRLSVL.